A single count supports the clone carrying this T cell receptor beta chain. Its cognate antigen is unknown. The data are from a study of cytomegalovirus exposure and HLA in healthy donors. Findings and caveats of the study: Cytomegalovirus status, reportedly, was diagnosed with high specificity and sensitivity by the classifier.

The PCR had 60 Vbeta and 13 Jbeta primers. Here immunoSEQ multiplex PCR was the method, and the copy in TCRdb shows in-frame clones only, minus some. The table shows 100,000 to 150,000 clones, with about four fifths occurring only once. The CDR3 has 15 amino acids. V lost 2 bases, J lost 6 bases, and 7 bases stayed unmatched. CDR1 is SGHKS, CDR2 YYEKEE, per germline (reference sequence). The rearrangement links TRBV5-5 to TRBJ1-2, with 10 bases identical to TRBD1. Material for sequencing was PBMCs. This clonotype was obtained from a woman aged 40 to 50 in good health and CMV-seropositive. CDR3 in amino acids: CASSFRDRGPDGYTF. The DNA for the CDR3 is TGTGCCAGCAGCTTCCGGGACAGGGGCCCAGATGGCTACACCTTC. Together with reference TRBV5-5 and TRBJ1-2, the CDR3 gives the full variable domain: DAGVTQSPTHLIKTRGQQVTLRCSPISGHKSVSWYQQVLGQGPQFIFQYYEKEERGRGNFPDRFSARQFPNYSSELNVNALLLGDSALYLCASSFRDRGPDGYTFGSGTRLTVV.